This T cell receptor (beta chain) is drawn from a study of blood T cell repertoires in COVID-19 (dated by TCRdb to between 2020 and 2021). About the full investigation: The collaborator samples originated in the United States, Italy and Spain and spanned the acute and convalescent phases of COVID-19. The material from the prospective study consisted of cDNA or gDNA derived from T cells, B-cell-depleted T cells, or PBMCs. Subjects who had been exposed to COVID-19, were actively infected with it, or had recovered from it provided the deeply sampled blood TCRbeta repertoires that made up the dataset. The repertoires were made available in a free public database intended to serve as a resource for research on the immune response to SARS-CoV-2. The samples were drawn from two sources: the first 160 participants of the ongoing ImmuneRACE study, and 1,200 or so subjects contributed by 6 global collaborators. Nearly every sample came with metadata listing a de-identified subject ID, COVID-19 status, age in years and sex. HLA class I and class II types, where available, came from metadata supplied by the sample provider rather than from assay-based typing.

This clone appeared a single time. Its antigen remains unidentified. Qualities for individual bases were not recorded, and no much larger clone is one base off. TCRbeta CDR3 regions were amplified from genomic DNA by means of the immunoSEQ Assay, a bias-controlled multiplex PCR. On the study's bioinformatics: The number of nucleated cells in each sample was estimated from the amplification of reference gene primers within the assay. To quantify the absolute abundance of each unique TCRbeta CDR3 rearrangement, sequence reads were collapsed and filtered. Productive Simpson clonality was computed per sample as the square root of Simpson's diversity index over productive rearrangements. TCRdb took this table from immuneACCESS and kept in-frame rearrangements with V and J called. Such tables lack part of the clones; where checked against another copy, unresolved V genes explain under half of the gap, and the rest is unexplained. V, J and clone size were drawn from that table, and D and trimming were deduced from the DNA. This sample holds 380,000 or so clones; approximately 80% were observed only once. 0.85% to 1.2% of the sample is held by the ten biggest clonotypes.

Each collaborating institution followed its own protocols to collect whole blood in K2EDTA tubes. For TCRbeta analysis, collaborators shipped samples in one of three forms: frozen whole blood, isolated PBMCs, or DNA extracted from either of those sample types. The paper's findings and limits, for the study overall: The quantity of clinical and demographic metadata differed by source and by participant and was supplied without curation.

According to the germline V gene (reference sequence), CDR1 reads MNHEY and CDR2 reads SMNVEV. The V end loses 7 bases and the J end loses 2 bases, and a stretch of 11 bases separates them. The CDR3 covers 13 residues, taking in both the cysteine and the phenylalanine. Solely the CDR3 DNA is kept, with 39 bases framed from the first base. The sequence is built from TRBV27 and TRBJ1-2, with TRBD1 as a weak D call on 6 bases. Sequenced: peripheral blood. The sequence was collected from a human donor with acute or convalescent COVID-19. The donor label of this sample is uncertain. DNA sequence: TGTGCCAGCACCCAAGACAGGAACTATGGCTACACCTTC. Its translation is CASTQDRNYGYTF.